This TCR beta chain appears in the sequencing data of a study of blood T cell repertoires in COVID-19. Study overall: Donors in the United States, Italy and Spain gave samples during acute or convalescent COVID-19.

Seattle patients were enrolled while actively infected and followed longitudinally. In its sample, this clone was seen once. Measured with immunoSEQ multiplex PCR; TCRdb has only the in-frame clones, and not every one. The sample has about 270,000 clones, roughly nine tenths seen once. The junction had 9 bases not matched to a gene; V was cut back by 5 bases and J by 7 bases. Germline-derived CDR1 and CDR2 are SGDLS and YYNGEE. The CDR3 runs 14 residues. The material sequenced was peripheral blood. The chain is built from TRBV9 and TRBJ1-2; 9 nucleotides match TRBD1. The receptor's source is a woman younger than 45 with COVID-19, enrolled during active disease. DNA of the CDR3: TGTGCCAGCAGTGAAACAGGGGGCGGAACTGGCTACACCTTC. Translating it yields CASSETGGGTGYTF.